Listed here are 26 T cell receptor beta chains from one sample, sequenced in a study of human T cells and chemical hapten exposure. Described time point: pre-sensitization, week 0. Noted treatment: therapeutic diphenylcyclopropenone sensitization with weekly scalp DPC. TCRdb recomputed calls from the RACE reads with MiXCR, one row per CDR3 protein. There are 270,000 or so distinct CDR3 sequences in the sample; approximately 7.5% occur only once, and about 1.2% lies in the top ten. Sequenced material: whole blood, taken in connection with sensitization to the hapten diphenylcyclopropenone (DPC). These receptors all come from a man between 18 and 29 years old with alopecia areata. Some clones in this sample may be carry-over from other donors' samples.

The table lists this clonotype with a few counts. V and J are TRBV7-9 and TRBJ2-2; the D gene could be TRBD1 or TRBD2 (5 bases each). V was cut by 4 bases and J by 0 bases, with 12 bases left in between. CDR1 is SEHNR and CDR2 is FQNEAQ in the germline V gene (reference sequence). The CDR3 runs to 16 residues. CDR3 coding DNA: TGTGCCAGCAGCTCCTCGGGACCGTCGAACACCGGGGAGCTGTTTTTT. This codes for CASSSSGPSNTGELFF. Looking up the rest from reference TRBV7-9 and TRBJ2-2 gives the full variable domain: DTGVSQNPRHKITKRGQNVTFRCDPISEHNRLYWYRQTLGQGPEFLTYFQNEAQLEKSRLLSDRFSAERPKGSFSTLEIQRTEQGDSAMYLCASSSSGPSNTGELFFGEGSRLTVL.

In nucleotides, the CDR3 is TGTGCCAGCACCCTACAGGGTTGGAATCAGCCCCAGCATTTT. The encoded protein is CASTLQGWNQPQHF. The chain joins TRBV6-2 or TRBV6-3 to TRBJ1-5; TRBD1 is a possible D gene (6 bases). This CDR3 spans 14 amino acids. V lost 7 bases and J 4 bases, leaving 14 bases between the germline ends. The germline CDR1 and CDR2 sequences are MNHEY and SVGEGT.

The gene calls are TRBV24-1 and TRBJ1-2, with D perhaps TRBD1 (5 bases). This CDR3 spans 14 amino acids. The germline CDR1 and CDR2 sequences are KGHDR and SFDVKD. The germline V and J ends were trimmed by 4 bases and 2 bases, with 10 bases remaining between them. CDR3 DNA: TGTGCCACCAGTGACGTGGGGCTGAACTATGGCTACACCTTC. This translates into CATSDVGLNYGYTF.

The chain links TRBV7-2 to TRBJ1-1; TRBD1 matches 10 bases. Germline V gene data show CDR1 as SGHTA and CDR2 as FQGNSA. This CDR3 has 14 residues. The J segment lost 3 bases and the V segment lost 7 bases, leaving 5 bases of the junction unmatched. CDR3 protein: CASTPDRGHTEAFF. CDR3 bases: TGTGCCAGCACCCCAGACAGGGGGCACACTGAAGCTTTCTTT.

At least ten counts were recorded for this clonotype. V usage is TRBV28 and J usage is TRBJ2-2; no clear D gene. Trimming shortened V by 6 bases and J by 6 bases, and 11 bases separated the two germline ends. In germline, CDR1 is MDHEN, CDR2 SYDVKM. The CDR3 is 13 residues long. As DNA, the CDR3 is TGTGCCAGCAGCCCGTCAGCTCCCGGGGAGCTGTTTTTT. It translates to CASSPSAPGELFF.

The chain employs TRBV11-2 and TRBJ2-2, with 7 bases that match TRBD2. The CDR3 extends over 16 amino acids. V was pared by 6 bases and J by 0 bases, with 7 bases of the junction left unmatched. CDR1 and CDR2 from the germline V gene are SGHAT and FQNNGV. Written as DNA, the CDR3 is TGTGCCAGCAGTCCAATCAGCGGGGCGAACACCGGGGAGCTGTTTTTT. Its protein product is CASSPISGANTGELFF.

This clonotype has a handful of counts. This chain connects TRBV6-2 or TRBV6-3 to TRBJ2-1; 10 bases map to TRBD1. Germline V gives CDR1 MNHEY, CDR2 SVGEGT. The CDR3 sequence is 15 residues long. The trim removed 1 base at V and 6 bases at J, leaving 3 bases unmatched. CDR3 region: CASSYFRDRGNEQFF. CDR3 in DNA: TGTGCCAGCAGTTACTTCCGGGACAGGGGCAATGAGCAGTTCTTC.

The V call is TRBV5-5, the J call TRBJ2-7, with D unclear. The germline V gene has CDR1 SGHKS and CDR2 YYEKEE (reference sequence). CDR3 size: 13 residues. V dropped 0 bases and J dropped 1 base, with 5 bases sitting between them. The CDR3 sequence: CASSLDNSYEQYV. Written as DNA, the CDR3 is TGTGCCAGCAGCTTGGACAATTCCTACGAGCAGTACGTC.

This clonotype turned up a few times. The chain employs TRBV7-3 and TRBJ2-7, with 9 positions matching TRBD2. The germline V gene encodes CDR1 SGHTA and CDR2 FQGTGA. The V and J ends lost 1 base and 0 bases, in that order; junction bases with no gene match: 1. The CDR3 covers 15 residues. This CDR3 reads CASSLSGGDSYEQYF. The CDR3 DNA is TGTGCCAGCAGCTTAAGCGGGGGGGACTCCTACGAGCAGTACTTC.

Only a few counts were recorded for this clonotype. The chain has TRBV29-1 and TRBJ2-1; tentative D call: TRBD1 (6 bases). The CDR3 is made up of 17 amino acids. Per germline, CDR1 SQVTM and CDR2 ANQGSEA. V was cut by 5 bases and J by 8 bases, with 28 bases left in between. In DNA, the CDR3 is TGCAGCGTTTACCGCCAGGGGCGGCGATGGGAGAGGTATGAGCAGTTCTTC. Translating gives CSVYRQGRRWERYEQFF.

This chain connects TRBV7-9 to TRBJ2-2, with 8 bases that match TRBD1. The CDR3 runs to 16 residues. Germline CDR1 and CDR2: SEHNR and FQNEAQ (reference sequence). Trimming at V came to 5 bases and at J to 9 bases, leaving 14 bases not matched to a gene. CDR3 DNA sequence: TGTGCCAGCAGCCCACAGACAGGGGCCCATTCCCGGGAGCTGTTTTTT. It codes for CASSPQTGAHSRELFF.

The gene calls are TRBV18 and TRBJ1-6; TRBD1 matches at 7 bases. The CDR3 length is 16 residues. The germline CDR1 and CDR2 sequences are KGHSH and LQKENI. The J segment lost 8 bases and the V segment lost 3 bases, leaving 10 bases of the junction unmatched. Here the CDR3 DNA reads TGTGCCAGCTCACCCCCAGGACAGGTCGGTGATTCACCCCTCCACTTT. It specifies CASSPPGQVGDSPLHF.

This clonotype turned up a few times. The gene calls are TRBV5-1 and TRBJ1-3; 7 nucleotides line up with TRBD1. Trimming at V came to 0 bases and at J to 0 bases, leaving 12 bases not matched to a gene. The CDR3 contains 19 residues. CDR1 and CDR2 from the germline V gene are SGHRS and YFSETQ. This CDR3 is CASSLGDRETTYSGNTIYF. DNA of the CDR3: TGCGCCAGCAGCTTGGGAGACAGGGAAACCACCTACTCTGGAAACACCATATATTTT.

Here the CDR3 DNA reads TGCGCCAGCAGTGATAGGGTAGCTGAAGCTTTCTTT. Translation gives CASSDRVAEAFF. The chain carries TRBV10-2 and TRBJ1-1; D uncertain. The CDR3 totals 12 residues. The germline V gene has CDR1 WSHSY and CDR2 SAAADI. V lost 3 bases, J lost 6 bases, and 8 bases lay in between.

In its sample, this clonotype was seen a few times. The V gene is TRBV11-3, the J gene TRBJ2-1; D is ambiguous. Germline V lookup: CDR1 SGHNT, CDR2 YENEEA. With 0 bases removed from V and 1 base from J, the gap between germline ends came to 10 bases. This CDR3 region has 16 residues. Here the CDR3 DNA reads TGTGCCAGCAGCTTAGAGGTAGTGGGATCCTACAATGAGCAGTTCTTC. It translates to CASSLEVVGSYNEQFF.

This chain connects TRBV12-3 or TRBV12-4 to TRBJ1-1, with a possible D match to TRBD1 (5 bases). The CDR3 runs to 15 residues. V lost 3 bases to trimming and J lost 6 bases, with 17 bases between them. CDR3 coding DNA: TGTGCCAGCAGTTTCCAGGGCCCAAGGGGTCCTGAAGCTTTCTTT. Translation: CASSFQGPRGPEAFF.

This clonotype was detected a few times. This rearrangement joins TRBV28 to TRBJ1-6, with 9 bases lining up with TRBD1. The CDR3 spans 16 residues. The V and J ends lost 2 bases and 6 bases, in that order; junction bases with no gene match: 5. The V gene's germline CDR1 is MDHEN and CDR2 SYDVKM. The CDR3 sequence: CASSLLGQGPNSPLHF. Here the CDR3 DNA reads TGTGCCAGCAGTTTACTGGGACAGGGACCTAATTCACCCCTCCACTTT.

This clonotype was recorded a few times. The rearrangement uses TRBV28 and TRBJ2-5; maybe TRBD2 (7 bases). CDR1 is MDHEN, CDR2 SYDVKM, per germline. Trimming removed 4 bases from V and 3 bases from J, with 18 bases in between. The CDR3 extends over 16 amino acids. Here the CDR3 DNA reads TGTGCCAGCAGTTCTTGGACTAGAGGGGGAAAAGAGACCCAGTACTTC. Translated, it gives CASSSWTRGGKETQYF.

This clonotype was counted only a few times. The chain has TRBV4-3 and TRBJ2-5, with 7 bases aligning to TRBD2. V shed 3 bases, J shed 1 base, and the junction held 5 bases outside the gene matches. The CDR3 extends over 15 amino acids. Germline V CDR1 and CDR2: LGHNA, YSLEER. The CDR3 region has the DNA TGCGCCAGCAGCCAGTTACAGCGGGGCCAAGAGACCCAGTACTTC. It yields the protein CASSQLQRGQETQYF.

This chain links TRBV7-8 with TRBJ2-1, with no clear D. V lost 1 base and J 8 bases, leaving 18 bases between the germline ends. Germline V CDR1 and CDR2: SGHVS, FQNEAQ. The CDR3 runs to 16 residues. CDR3 sequence reads: CASSLGGPPLTDEQFF. The CDR3 DNA reads TGTGCCAGCAGCTTAGGTGGCCCCCCCCTTACGGATGAGCAGTTCTTC.

The genes are TRBV12-3 or TRBV12-4 and TRBJ1-1; TRBD1 aligns across 10 bases. Trimming took 3 bases from V and 6 from J; bases not matched to a gene: 10. The CDR3 has 16 amino acids. The CDR3 nucleotides read TGTGCCAGCAGTTTGGGACAGGGGAGGGTCGAAGCTGAAGCTTTCTTT. As protein: CASSLGQGRVEAEAFF.

This clonotype was observed a few times. The chain couples TRBV6-5 to TRBJ2-5; possible D gene TRBD2, 6 bases. The V end was cut by 0 bases, the J end by 4 bases, with 18 bases between. The CDR3 covers 17 residues. CDR1 is MNHEY and CDR2 is SVGAGI in the germline V gene. The CDR3, as DNA: TGTGCCAGCAGTTACTCGATTAGCGGCAAGTCGGGAGAGACCCAGTACTTC. Residues: CASSYSISGKSGETQYF.

This clonotype has just a few counts. The chain has TRBV4-3 and TRBJ1-2; the match to TRBD1 covers 8 bases. This CDR3 has 15 residues. With 4 bases clipped from V and 8 bases from J, the junction kept 12 bases outside the gene matches. Germline assignment: CDR1 LGHNA and CDR2 YSLEER. The CDR3 reads CASSRGTDRGDGYTF. CDR3 DNA sequence: TGCGCCAGCAGCCGGGGAACAGACAGGGGTGACGGCTACACCTTC.

This clonotype showed up just once. A much larger clone sits a single nucleotide away, making a read error possible. J is TRBJ2-3 and V is TRBV20-1; 7 positions match TRBD1. Germline V gives CDR1 DFQATT, CDR2 SNEGSKA (reference sequence). This CDR3 has 14 amino acids. The CDR3 bases are TGCAATGCTAGATCTCCGACAGGGCCAGATACGCAGTATTTT. It yields the protein CNARSPTGPDTQYF.

In this sample, this clonotype turned up a few times. DNA for the CDR3: TGTGCCAGCAGCTTGGGGACAGATTACACTGAAGCTTTCTTT. Protein product: CASSLGTDYTEAFF. The chain joins TRBV7-2 to TRBJ1-1, with 7 bases lining up with TRBD1. The trim removed 3 bases at V and 3 bases at J, leaving 4 bases unmatched. Looked up from germline, CDR1 is SGHTA and CDR2 is FQGNSA. There are 14 residues in the CDR3. The complete variable domain, with remaining parts taken from reference TRBV7-2 and TRBJ1-1, reads GAGVSQSPSNKVTEKGKDVELRCDPISGHTALYWYRQSLGQGLEFLIYFQGNSAPDKSGLPSDRFSAERTGGSVSTLTIQRTQQEDSAVYLCASSLGTDYTEAFFGQGTRLTVV.

This clonotype has ten or more counts. The chain is built from TRBV7-8 and TRBJ1-5; weak D call: TRBD1 (5 bases). The CDR3 loop spans 15 amino acids. In germline, CDR1 is SGHVS, CDR2 FQNEAQ. V lost 5 bases and J lost 3, with 14 bases in between. The CDR3 nucleotides are TGTGCCAGCAGCCTAGGGGCCGGGATCAATCAGCCCCAGCATTTT. Its translation is CASSLGAGINQPQHF.